This T cell receptor beta chain was identified during a study of tumor-infiltrating lymphocytes in primary liver carcinoma. Unsorted whole blood yielded the blood RNA, and germline DNA was also extracted. Starting material of 450 to 550 ng total RNA yielded TCR beta cDNA via a constant-region primer. Three rounds of nested multiplex PCR with slightly modified ARM-PCR produced TCR beta libraries. With TRBV1-TRBV30 forward primers and a C-beta reverse primer, the first two PCR rounds were run for nine to eleven cycles each. TCRdb passed the multiplex PCR reads through MiXCR, listing each CDR3 protein once. The sample holds 180,000 or so distinct CDR3 sequences, 50% to 75% seen once. On this clonotype: A read error may produce the germline difference seen at one junction end.

Germline CDR1 reads MGHRA; CDR2 reads YSYEKL. This CDR3 comprises 16 residues. The gene calls are TRBV4-1 and TRBJ1-5, with a weak D call TRBD1 (6 bases). The specimen was peripheral blood. The receptor's source is a man aged 40-55 years with primary liver carcinoma and hepatitis B virus infection. CDR3 sequence (DNA): TGCGCCAGCAGCCAAGAAACGGGGGCGAGCAATGAGCCCCAGCATTTT. Translating it yields CASSQETGASNEPQHF.